The 18 T cell receptor beta chains below come from one sample, sequenced in a study of blood T cell repertoires in COVID-19. The data were produced by immunoSEQ multiplex PCR, yet TCRdb's version contains in-frame clones alone and is incomplete. The sample carries around 250,000 clones, about nine tenths recorded once. The sequenced material came from peripheral blood. The source of these receptors is a woman in her forties who had recovered from COVID-19.

The chain is built from TRBV6-5 and TRBJ1-4, with 12 bases aligning to TRBD1. In germline, CDR1 is MNHEY, CDR2 SVGAGI. Unmatched junction bases numbered 2, after V lost 6 bases and J lost 3 bases. CDR3 length: 15 amino acids. The CDR3 coding sequence is TGTGCCAGCAGGGGACAGGGGGCGGCTAATGAAAAACTGTTTTTT. It translates to CASRGQGAANEKLFF.

The chain uses TRBV7-9 and TRBJ1-6; 7 bases fit TRBD1. This CDR3 contains 14 residues. CDR1 and CDR2 (germline): SEHNR, FQNEAQ (reference sequence). The junction had 11 bases not matched to a gene; V was cut back by 10 bases and J by 8 bases. The CDR3 DNA reads TGTGCCATCGGAGACAGGGACACCTATTCACCCCTCCACTTT. The encoded protein is CAIGDRDTYSPLHF.

The chain employs TRBV3-1 (or the pseudogene TRBV3-2) and TRBJ1-2; D gene ambiguous. V gave up 6 bases and J gave up 2 bases, with 10 bases separating them. This CDR3 spans 13 amino acids. Germline lookup yields CDR1 LGHDT and CDR2 YNNKEL (reference sequence). DNA of the CDR3: TGTGCCAGCAGTAGTGGAGGGAACTATGGCTACACCTTC. Protein sequence: CASSSGGNYGYTF.

J is TRBJ2-1 and V is TRBV6-1; 7 bases are shared with TRBD1. Germline assignment: CDR1 MNHNS and CDR2 SASEGT. V was clipped by 1 base and J by 6 bases; unmatched bases: 6. This CDR3 has 15 amino acids. The CDR3: CASSEETGKANEQFF. The DNA for the CDR3 is TGTGCCAGCAGTGAAGAGACAGGGAAGGCCAATGAGCAGTTCTTC.

With respect to this clone: The junction differs from germline at one of its ends, possibly a read error. The chain couples TRBV5-1 to TRBJ2-5; D perhaps matches TRBD1 (6 bases). Germline V gene sequence: CDR1 SGHRS, CDR2 YFSETQ. This CDR3 is built from 12 residues. The CDR3 spells CASSGQQETHYF. For the CDR3, the DNA is TGCGCCAGCAGTGGACAGCAAGAGACCCATTACTTC.

The chain carries TRBV10-1 and TRBJ2-2; D might be TRBD1 (6 bases). CDR1 and CDR2 (germline): WNHNN, SYGVQD (reference sequence). CDR3 length equals 15 residues. V was pared by 6 bases and J by 0 bases, with 11 bases between. The CDR3 protein is CASSPGTSNTGELFF. CDR3 coding DNA: TGCGCCAGCAGCCCTGGGACATCGAACACCGGGGAGCTGTTTTTT.

The rearrangement uses TRBV2 and TRBJ2-1, with 8 bases fitting TRBD1. The CDR3 covers 16 residues. Germline CDR1 reads SNHLY; CDR2 reads FYNNEI. With 6 bases clipped from V and 4 bases from J, the junction kept 11 bases outside the gene matches. The CDR3 DNA reads TGTGCCAGCAGAGCATTTGGGACAGGACCGTACAATGAGCAGTTCTTC. Encoded protein: CASRAFGTGPYNEQFF.

This chain links TRBV6-2 or TRBV6-3 with TRBJ1-5, with D unresolved. The CDR3 contains 13 residues. V was cut by 3 bases and J by 4 bases, with 7 bases left in between. Germline assignment: CDR1 MNHEY and CDR2 SVGEGT. In nucleotides, the CDR3 is TGTGCCAGCAGTTATTTTCAAAATCAGCCCCAGCATTTT. Translating gives CASSYFQNQPQHF.

J is TRBJ2-7 and V is TRBV28; TRBD1 matches at 7 bases. CDR1 is MDHEN, CDR2 SYDVKM, per germline. Trimming at V came to 4 bases and at J to 7 bases, leaving 4 bases not matched to a gene. This CDR3 is built from 12 residues. The CDR3 here is CASSYRGWEQYF. In DNA, the CDR3 is TGTGCCAGCAGTTACAGGGGTTGGGAGCAGTACTTC.

This clone has just a few counts. CDR3 DNA: TGTGCCACCAGTGATGGCGGGAGTACTCGGGAGGAGCAGTACTTC. Translating it yields CATSDGGSTREEQYF. This chain connects TRBV24-1 to TRBJ2-7; the match to TRBD2 covers 7 bases. Germline V CDR1 and CDR2: KGHDR, SFDVKD. With 3 bases clipped from V and 7 bases from J, the junction kept 11 bases outside the gene matches. This CDR3 region has 15 residues.

V is TRBV3-1 (or the pseudogene TRBV3-2) and J is TRBJ2-5; D not certain. Trimming removed 2 bases from V and 4 bases from J, with 8 bases in between. The CDR3 runs 13 residues. CDR1 is LGHDT and CDR2 is YNNKEL in the germline V gene (reference sequence). CDR3 loop: CASSQSATETQYF. The CDR3 DNA is TGTGCCAGCAGCCAAAGCGCAACAGAGACCCAGTACTTC.

The chain carries TRBV6-1 and TRBJ2-4; 13 bases fit TRBD2. The V gene's germline CDR1 is MNHNS and CDR2 SASEGT. V shed 3 bases and J 10 bases; nucleotides not matched to a gene: 0. The CDR3 covers 13 residues. The CDR3 sequence: CASSEGLAGIQYF. The CDR3 bases are TGTGCCAGCAGTGAGGGACTAGCGGGAATTCAGTACTTC.

The chain is built from TRBV5-6 and TRBJ2-7; D is possibly TRBD2 (5 bases). This CDR3 spans 12 amino acids. The V gene's germline CDR1 is SGHDT and CDR2 YYEEEE. V was trimmed by 5 bases and J by 4 bases, leaving 10 bases between them. The CDR3 nucleotides read TGTGCCAGCAGATCGGGAATATACGAGCAGTACTTC. This codes for CASRSGIYEQYF.

The chain has TRBV6-1 and TRBJ1-2; 10 bases match TRBD1. Trimming cost V 1 base and J 7 bases; bases outside gene matches: 3. This CDR3 contains 14 residues. In germline, CDR1 is MNHNS, CDR2 SASEGT. CDR3 amino acids: CASSEGGTGVGYTF. The CDR3, as DNA: TGTGCCAGCAGTGAAGGGGGGACAGGGGTTGGCTACACCTTC.

V gene TRBV19 combines with J gene TRBJ1-4, with 8 positions matching TRBD1. J lost 4 bases, V lost 10 bases, and 8 bases had no gene match. The CDR3 covers 14 residues. Germline CDR1 and CDR2: LNHDA and SQIVND (reference sequence). In DNA form, the CDR3 reads TGTGCCACCAAACAGGGGGGACATAATGAAAAACTGTTTTTT. Amino acids: CATKQGGHNEKLFF.

This CDR3 is CASSPPTVNDYGYTF. Here the CDR3 DNA reads TGCGCCAGCAGCCCCCCGACAGTGAATGACTATGGCTACACCTTC. The chain couples TRBV5-1 to TRBJ1-2, with TRBD1 as a possible D gene (5 bases). CDR3 size: 15 residues. CDR1 is SGHRS and CDR2 is YFSETQ in the germline V gene. Between the trimmed V and J ends, which lost 4 bases and 3 bases, there was a span of 16 bases.

The gene calls are TRBV5-4 and TRBJ2-7, with 12 positions matching TRBD2. J lost 4 bases, V lost 3 bases, and 14 bases had no gene match. Germline lookup yields CDR1 SGHNT and CDR2 YYREEE (reference sequence). CDR3 length: 18 residues. The CDR3 nucleotides are TGTGCCAGCAGCTCGGGTCCCTCCGGCCTAGCGGGAGGGTACGAGCAGTACTTC. Its translation is CASSSGPSGLAGGYEQYF. Drawing the rest from reference TRBV5-4 and TRBJ2-7, the complete variable domain is ETGVTQSPTHLIKTRGQQVTLRCSSQSGHNTVSWYQQALGQGPQFIFQYYREEENGRGNFPPRFSGLQFPNYSSELNVNALELDDSALYLCASSSGPSGLAGGYEQYFGPGTRLTVT.

This clone came up a few times. The chain uses TRBV6-2 or TRBV6-3 and TRBJ2-7; the D gene is possibly TRBD2 (6 bases). CDR3 length: 13 residues. V was clipped by 3 bases and J by 6 bases, with 12 bases between them. Germline lookup yields CDR1 MNHEY and CDR2 SVGEGT. CDR3: CASSYSRLGEQYF. CDR3 in DNA: TGTGCCAGCAGTTATTCCCGACTAGGCGAGCAGTACTTC.